This T cell receptor (beta chain) was sequenced during a study of low-dose radiotherapy and immunotherapy resistance in tumors. Study overall: A total of 6.5 Gy was given to Cohort 1 as 0.5 Gy per fraction every 2 weeks. Patients took 300 mg oral aspirin daily for four cycles from cycle 1 day 1.

The CDR3 spans 21 residues. Germline V CDR1 and CDR2: MNHEY, SVGEGT. After removal of 1 base from V and 1 base from J, the junction contained 17 bases not matched to a gene. Time point given: after trial treatment. Noted treatment: LDRT plus nivolumab, ipilimumab, low-dose cyclophosphamide and aspirin (RACIN trial). All of the donors were given nivolumab, ipilimumab, aspirin, low-dose cyclophosphamide and low-dose radiotherapy as part of RACIN, a single-arm trial. TRAV- and TRBV-specific primers, spanning alpha and beta chains, primed first-strand cDNA. Amplification, which lasted about 20 PCR cycles, used a constant-region primer and V-primer adapter to amplify TCRs. Each CDR3 protein gets one entry after TCRdb re-called the reads with MiXCR. This table holds roughly 56,000 distinct CDR3 sequences, about 25% found once.

The chain couples TRBV6-2 or TRBV6-3 to TRBJ2-3; 10 bases line up with TRBD2. The receptor was isolated from a male donor with prostate cancer. The sequenced sample was PBMCs, obtained after low-dose radiotherapy plus immunotherapy. The CDR3 here is CASSYLMTSSGRAFGTDTQYF. The CDR3 nucleotides read TGTGCCAGCAGTTACTTGATGACTTCGAGCGGGAGGGCCTTCGGCACAGATACGCAGTATTTT.